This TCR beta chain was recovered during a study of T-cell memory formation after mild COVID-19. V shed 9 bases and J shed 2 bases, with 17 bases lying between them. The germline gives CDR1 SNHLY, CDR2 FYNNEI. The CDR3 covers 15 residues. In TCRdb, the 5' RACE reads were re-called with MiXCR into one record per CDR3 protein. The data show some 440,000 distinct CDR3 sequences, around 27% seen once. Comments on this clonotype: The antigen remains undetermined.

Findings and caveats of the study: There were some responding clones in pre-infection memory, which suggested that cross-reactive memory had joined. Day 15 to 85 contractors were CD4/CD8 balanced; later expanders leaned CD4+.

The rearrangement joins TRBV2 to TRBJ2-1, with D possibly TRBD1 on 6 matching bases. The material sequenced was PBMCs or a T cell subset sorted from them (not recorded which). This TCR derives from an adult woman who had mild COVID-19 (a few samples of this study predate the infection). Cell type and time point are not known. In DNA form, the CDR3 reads TGTGCCAGTGGGACACTTGAAGGGGCCTACAATGAGCAGTTCTTC. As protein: CASGTLEGAYNEQFF.